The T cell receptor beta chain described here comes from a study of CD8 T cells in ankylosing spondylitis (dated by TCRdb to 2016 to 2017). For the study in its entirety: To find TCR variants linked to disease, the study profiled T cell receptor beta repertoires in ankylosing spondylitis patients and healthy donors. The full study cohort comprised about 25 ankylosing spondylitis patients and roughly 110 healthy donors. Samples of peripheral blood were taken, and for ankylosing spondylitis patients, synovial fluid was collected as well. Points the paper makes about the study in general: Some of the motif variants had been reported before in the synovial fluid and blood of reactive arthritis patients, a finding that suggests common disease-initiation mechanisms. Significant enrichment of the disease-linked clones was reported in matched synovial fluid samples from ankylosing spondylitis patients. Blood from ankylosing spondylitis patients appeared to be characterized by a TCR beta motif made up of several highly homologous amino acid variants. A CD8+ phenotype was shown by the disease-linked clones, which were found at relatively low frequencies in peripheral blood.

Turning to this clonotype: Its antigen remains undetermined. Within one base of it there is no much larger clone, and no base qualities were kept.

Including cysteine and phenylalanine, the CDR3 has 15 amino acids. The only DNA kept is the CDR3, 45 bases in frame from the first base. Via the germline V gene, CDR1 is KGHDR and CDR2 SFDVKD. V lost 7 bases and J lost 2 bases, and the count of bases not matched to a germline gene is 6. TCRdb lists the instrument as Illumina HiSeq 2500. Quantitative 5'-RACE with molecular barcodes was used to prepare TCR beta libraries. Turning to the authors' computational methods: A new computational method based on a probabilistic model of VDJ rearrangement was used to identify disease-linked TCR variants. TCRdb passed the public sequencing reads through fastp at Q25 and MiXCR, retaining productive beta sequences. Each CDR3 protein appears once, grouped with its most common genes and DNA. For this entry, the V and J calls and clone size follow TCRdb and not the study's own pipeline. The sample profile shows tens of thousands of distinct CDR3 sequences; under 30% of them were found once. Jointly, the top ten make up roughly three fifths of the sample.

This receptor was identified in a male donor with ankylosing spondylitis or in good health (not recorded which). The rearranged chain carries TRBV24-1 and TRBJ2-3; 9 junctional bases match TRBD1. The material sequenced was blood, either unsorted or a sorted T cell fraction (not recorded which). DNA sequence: TGTGCCACCAGCTCCGGGACAGGGTTCACAGATACGCAGTATTTT. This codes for CATSSGTGFTDTQYF.